This T cell receptor (beta chain) was profiled in a study of beta chain features in type 1 diabetes. Whole-study findings and limits: Highly expressing activated T cells could be over-counted with a cDNA template.

This clone showed up just a few times. The antigen is unknown. The germline V gene has CDR1 SGHNT and CDR2 YYREEE (reference sequence). CDR3 length: 14 residues. V lost 6 bases and J 7 bases, leaving 17 bases between the germline ends. TCRB transcripts that were expressed got sequenced, as all of the isolated RNA had been reverse transcribed. Sequenced by immunoSEQ multiplex PCR; TCRdb stores in-frame clones only, minus some. The table shows about 620,000 clones, with around 15% occurring only once. The chain links TRBV5-4 to TRBJ2-1; a weak D match, TRBD1 (6 bases). The sequence was obtained from a man aged 18-30 years in good health. Material: naive CD4+ T cells from blood. In DNA, the CDR3 is TGTGCCAGCACTAACCCGGGACAAGGGAATGAGCAGTTCTTC. Amino acid sequence: CASTNPGQGNEQFF.